The 22 T cell receptor beta chains given below trace back to one sample, sequenced in a study of blood T cell repertoires in COVID-19. TCRdb's table, derived via immunoSEQ multiplex PCR, lists solely in-frame clones and lacks some. The table has around 230,000 clones, roughly 90% seen once. The sample comprised peripheral blood. The origin of the receptors is a man aged 60 to 75 who had recovered from COVID-19.

The genes are TRBV6-5 and TRBJ2-2; 14 bases match TRBD2. Germline V gene sequence: CDR1 MNHEY, CDR2 SVGAGI. The CDR3 runs to 15 residues. V shed 7 bases and J 6 bases; nucleotides not matched to a gene: 4. The CDR3 coding sequence is TGTGCCAGCATGTGGGGACTAGCGGGGGCCGGGGAGCTGTTTTTT. Its protein is CASMWGLAGAGELFF.

The gene calls are TRBV5-6 and TRBJ1-4; D may be TRBD1 (5 bases). The CDR3 covers 13 residues. Trimming shortened V by 4 bases and J by 5 bases, and 9 bases separated the two germline ends. In germline, CDR1 is SGHDT, CDR2 YYEEEE. CDR3 protein: CASSPGQNEKLFF. The DNA of the CDR3 is TGTGCCAGCAGCCCTGGACAAAATGAAAAACTGTTTTTT.

This chain uses TRBV7-2 with TRBJ1-1; a possible D gene is TRBD1 (5 bases). CDR1 and CDR2 from the germline V gene are SGHTA and FQGNSA. V lost 1 base, J lost 6 bases, and 9 bases lay in between. The CDR3 contains 13 residues. The CDR3 nucleotides are TGTGCCAGCAGCTTAGGGGGGGGATCTGAAGCTTTCTTT. Translating gives CASSLGGGSEAFF.

The chain carries TRBV9 and TRBJ1-2, with a tentative D call TRBD1 (5 bases). The V gene's germline CDR1 is SGDLS and CDR2 YYNGEE. V gave up 0 bases and J gave up 3 bases, with 12 bases separating them. The CDR3 is made up of 15 amino acids. The CDR3 spells CASSVDPQGYYGYTF. The CDR3 region has the DNA TGTGCCAGCAGCGTAGACCCTCAGGGCTACTATGGCTACACCTTC.

This chain connects TRBV30 to TRBJ2-1, with 8 positions matching TRBD2. Losses at the gene ends were 4 bases for V and 3 bases for J; bases not matched to a gene: 20. The germline gives CDR1 GTSNPN, CDR2 SVGIG (reference sequence). The CDR3 has 19 amino acids. DNA for the CDR3: TGTGCCTGGAACGGCCTGAGACTAGCCGGGGGGGGCAACTACAATGAGCAGTTCTTC. The encoded protein is CAWNGLRLAGGGNYNEQFF.

The rearrangement uses TRBV19 and TRBJ1-6; TRBD1 agrees at 8 bases. Germline V gene data show CDR1 as LNHDA and CDR2 as SQIVND (reference sequence). The CDR3 is 15 amino acids. V lost 2 bases, J lost 7 bases, and 4 bases stayed unmatched. CDR3 region: CASSIIRDRNSPLHF. The CDR3 DNA follows: TGTGCCAGTAGTATAATCCGGGACAGGAATTCACCCCTCCACTTT.

The gene calls are TRBV4-2 and TRBJ2-1; the match to TRBD1 covers 8 bases. The CDR3 contains 17 residues. Germline V lookup: CDR1 LGHNA, CDR2 YNFKEQ. J lost 5 bases, V lost 0 bases, and 9 bases had no gene match. The DNA of the CDR3 is TGTGCCAGCAGCCAAGAAGGGCCAGGGGGCGGGGACAATGAGCAGTTCTTC. Its protein product is CASSQEGPGGGDNEQFF.

V gene TRBV7-9 combines with J gene TRBJ1-6; perhaps TRBD1 as D (6 bases). V lost 5 bases, J lost 12 bases, and 17 bases lay in between. CDR1 and CDR2 (germline): SEHNR, FQNEAQ (reference sequence). The CDR3 has 14 amino acids. The CDR3 DNA reads as TGTGCCAGCAGCCCCCAGGGGCTTGAAGAACCCCTCCACTTT. This codes for CASSPQGLEEPLHF.

This chain uses TRBV5-1 with TRBJ1-6, with D possibly matching TRBD1 (6 bases). Germline V gene data show CDR1 as SGHRS and CDR2 as YFSETQ. Trimming pared 0 bases from V and 7 bases from J, leaving 11 bases between. The CDR3 has 15 amino acids. The CDR3 loop is CASSLDPGANSPLHF. CDR3 coding DNA: TGCGCCAGCAGCTTGGATCCAGGGGCCAATTCACCCCTCCACTTT.

This clone appeared a few times. This chain links TRBV5-5 with TRBJ2-7; 9 bases align to TRBD1. The CDR3 spans 16 residues. Germline CDR1 reads SGHKS; CDR2 reads YYEKEE (reference sequence). With 0 bases clipped from V and 4 bases from J, the junction kept 8 bases outside the gene matches. The CDR3 loop is CASSLGSGTGRYEQYF. The CDR3 DNA is TGTGCCAGCAGCTTGGGGTCCGGGACAGGGAGGTACGAGCAGTACTTC.

The chain has TRBV9 and TRBJ2-1, with TRBD1 matching 7 bases. Unmatched junction bases numbered 9, after V lost 1 base and J lost 5 bases. Per the germline V gene, CDR1 is SGDLS and CDR2 is YYNGEE. The CDR3 is 16 amino acids. The CDR3 DNA reads as TGTGCCAGCAGCGTACTCGGGACAGCCCTGAACAATGAGCAGTTCTTC. Translation gives CASSVLGTALNNEQFF.

This clone was observed a single time. This chain joins TRBV7-9 and TRBJ2-6; 10 nucleotides agree with TRBD1. The germline V gene has CDR1 SEHNR and CDR2 FQNEAQ (reference sequence). The trim removed 6 bases at V and 1 base at J, leaving 12 bases unmatched. This CDR3 is 19 amino acids long. The CDR3: CASSKLSGTGASGANVLTF. CDR3 sequence (DNA): TGTGCCAGCAGTAAACTTTCCGGGACAGGGGCTTCTGGGGCCAACGTCCTGACTTTC.

The chain combines TRBV4-1 with TRBJ1-1; weak D call: TRBD1 (5 bases). The V end was cut by 4 bases, the J end by 1 base, with 10 bases between. The CDR3 consists of 14 residues. In germline, CDR1 is MGHRA, CDR2 YSYEKL. The CDR3 here is CASSRGDGNTEAFF. The CDR3 DNA reads as TGCGCCAGCAGCCGGGGGGACGGGAACACTGAAGCTTTCTTT.

V gene TRBV5-1 combines with J gene TRBJ2-3; 11 bases fit TRBD2. Germline CDR1 SGHRS, CDR2 YFSETQ. This CDR3 is 15 amino acids long. Trimming took 2 bases from V and 5 from J; bases not matched to a gene: 4. The CDR3 loop reads CASSFGTSGGDTQYF. The DNA of the CDR3 is TGCGCCAGCAGCTTTGGTACTAGCGGGGGAGATACGCAGTATTTT.

The J gene is TRBJ1-1, the V gene TRBV29-1, with 8 bases lining up with TRBD1. V shed 6 bases, J shed 3 bases, and the junction held 6 bases outside the gene matches. Germline CDR1 and CDR2: SQVTM and ANQGSEA. The length of the CDR3 is 13 residues. The CDR3 is CSVRDRWDTEAFF. The DNA of the CDR3 is TGCAGCGTCCGGGACAGGTGGGACACTGAAGCTTTCTTT. The complete variable domain, with remaining parts taken from reference TRBV29-1 and TRBJ1-1, reads SAVISQKPSRDICQRGTSLTIQCQVDSQVTMMFWYRQQPGQSLTLIATANQGSEATYESGFVIDKFPISRPNLTFSTLTVSNMSPEDSSIYLCSVRDRWDTEAFFGQGTRLTVV.

The gene calls are TRBV19 and TRBJ1-5, with D possibly matching TRBD1 (6 bases). The germline CDR1 and CDR2 sequences are LNHDA and SQIVND (reference sequence). Trimming left V 3 bases short and J 6 bases short, with 12 bases between. The CDR3 has 14 amino acids. CDR3 sequence: CASSMGLTGQPQHF. CDR3 DNA sequence: TGTGCCAGTAGTATGGGCCTGACAGGTCAGCCCCAGCATTTT.

This clone was observed a single time. The chain is built from TRBV30 and TRBJ1-4; D is ambiguous. V gave up 5 bases and J gave up 3 bases, with 4 bases separating them. Looked up from germline, CDR1 is GTSNPN and CDR2 is SVGIG (reference sequence). The CDR3 spans 11 residues. The CDR3 region has the DNA TGTGCCTGGGAGGCTAATGAAAAACTGTTTTTT. Amino acid sequence: CAWEANEKLFF.

DNA of the CDR3: TGTGCCAGCAGCTTGTACCGGGGGATACTCACCGGGGAGCTGTTTTTT. Its translation is CASSLYRGILTGELFF. The V call is TRBV5-4, the J call TRBJ2-2, with a tentative D call TRBD2 (6 bases). This CDR3 has 16 amino acids. Trimming took off 1 base at V and 4 bases at J, with 14 bases between the two ends. Germline CDR1 and CDR2: SGHNT and YYREEE (reference sequence).

The chain links TRBV4-1 to TRBJ1-2; 7 bases are a match to TRBD1. The CDR3 consists of 15 residues. V shed 3 bases, J shed 4 bases, and the junction held 8 bases outside the gene matches. Germline V lookup: CDR1 MGHRA, CDR2 YSYEKL. As DNA, the CDR3 is TGCGCCAGCAGCCACTTGCCCGGGACAGCCTATGGCTACACCTTC. Amino acids: CASSHLPGTAYGYTF.

The chain couples TRBV28 to TRBJ1-2, with a tentative D call TRBD1 (5 bases). Trimming cost V 1 base and J 1 base, with 19 bases left between them. Germline V lookup: CDR1 MDHEN, CDR2 SYDVKM. The CDR3 loop spans 18 amino acids. The CDR3 here is CASSLYLDWAGNNYGYTF. The CDR3 DNA reads as TGTGCCAGCAGTTTATACCTTGACTGGGCAGGGAATAACTATGGCTACACCTTC.

The chain uses TRBV5-1 and TRBJ2-3, with 15 bases aligning to TRBD2. The CDR3 consists of 16 residues. Germline CDR1 reads SGHRS; CDR2 reads YFSETQ. With 3 bases clipped from V and 4 bases from J, the junction kept 3 bases outside the gene matches. In nucleotides, the CDR3 is TGCGCCAGCAGCTGGACTAGCGGGGGGGCGGCAGATACGCAGTATTTT. Translating it yields CASSWTSGGAADTQYF.

This clone was seen just once. This chain uses TRBV5-1 with TRBJ1-1; 7 positions match TRBD1. V was pared by 7 bases and J by 7 bases, with 7 bases of the junction left unmatched. The germline gives CDR1 SGHRS, CDR2 YFSETQ. The CDR3 sequence is 12 residues long. The CDR3: CASSTGRGEAFF. Here the CDR3 DNA reads TGCGCCAGCTCGACAGGGCGTGGTGAAGCTTTCTTT.